This TCR beta chain was sequenced for a study of T cells in Graves' hyperthyroidism and ophthalmopathy. Study-wide results and caveats: Through a model of 13 V-J features, ophthalmopathy was separated from stable hyperthyroidism. Median prediction lead before ophthalmopathy onset was 6.5 months with the model.

Template material for amplifying TCR beta CDR3 regions consisted of RNA transcripts. When the TCR CDR3 underwent first-round RT-PCR, the HTBI primer set was used. TCRdb redid the calling of the multiplex PCR reads with MiXCR, one entry per CDR3 protein. This table has hundreds of thousands of distinct CDR3 sequences, around 39% appearing once. If no ophthalmopathy progression occurred within 18 months, Graves' hyperthyroidism was stable. These patients, aged 18 to 65, had recently diagnosed hyperthyroidism lasting under 2 months. This clonotype was picked up a small number of times. No antigen is known for it. V gave up 3 bases and J gave up 4 bases, with 13 bases separating them. The CDR3 consists of 15 residues. Germline CDR1 and CDR2: MNHNS and SASEGT.

The sample was blood. This chain joins TRBV6-1 and TRBJ1-5, with D perhaps matching TRBD1 (6 bases). This sequence was found in a man aged 18-30 years with Graves' hyperthyroidism. In DNA, the CDR3 is TGTGCCAGCAGTGAGTTGGACAGAGCAAATCAGCCCCAGCATTTT. Protein sequence: CASSELDRANQPQHF.